Below are 15 T cell receptor beta chains sequenced from a single sample in a study of blood T cell repertoires in COVID-19. Assay used: immunoSEQ multiplex PCR; TCRdb lists only in-frame clones, some missing. The data show 350,000 to 400,000 clones, 80% to 90% seen once. The sequenced material came from PBMCs or T cells enriched from blood (not recorded which). The origin of the receptors is a man younger than 30 who had recovered from COVID-19.

The chain employs TRBV2 and TRBJ1-6; 7 bases line up with TRBD1. CDR3 length: 15 residues. The V gene end was trimmed by 7 bases and the J gene end by 2 bases; junction bases not matched to a gene: 5. CDR1 SNHLY and CDR2 FYNNEI come from the germline V gene. CDR3 amino acids: CASNPQGTYNSPLHF. The CDR3 DNA reads TGTGCCAGCAATCCACAGGGGACCTATAATTCACCCCTCCACTTT.

V is TRBV5-6 and J is TRBJ2-5, with a weak D call TRBD2 (6 bases). The V end was cut by 1 base, the J end by 5 bases, with 18 bases between. Per the germline V gene, CDR1 is SGHDT and CDR2 is YYEEEE. This CDR3 has 16 amino acids. The CDR3 region has the DNA TGTGCCAGCAGCTTGTTATCGGGGGATATTCGCGAGACCCAGTACTTC. Its translation is CASSLLSGDIRETQYF.

The chain links TRBV6-5 to TRBJ2-4; 8 bases are a match to TRBD2. V lost 7 bases to trimming and J lost 6 bases; unmatched junction nucleotides: 8. Germline assignment: CDR1 MNHEY and CDR2 SVGAGI. The CDR3 runs to 14 residues. CDR3 sequence reads: CASIAPGGTNIQYF. The CDR3 DNA follows: TGTGCCAGCATCGCACCGGGGGGGACAAACATTCAGTACTTC.

This chain uses TRBV6-5 with TRBJ1-2; D not certain. The CDR3 is 14 residues long. From germline, CDR1 is MNHEY and CDR2 SVGAGI. The V end was cut by 6 bases, the J end by 0 bases, with 11 bases between. The CDR3 nucleotides are TGTGCCAGCAGGTTTTCCGGTGCTAACTATGGCTACACCTTC. Translating it yields CASRFSGANYGYTF.

The gene calls are TRBV9 and TRBJ2-4; D may be TRBD1 (6 bases). CDR3 size: 14 residues. Germline-derived CDR1 and CDR2 are SGDLS and YYNGEE. V dropped 2 bases and J dropped 4 bases, with 10 bases sitting between them. In nucleotides, the CDR3 is TGTGCCAGCAGCGTCGCGGACAGAAAAAACATTCAGTACTTC. This gives the protein CASSVADRKNIQYF.

The V and J genes are TRBV13 and TRBJ1-5; maybe TRBD1 (6 bases). The ends were cut back, 4 bases at V and 1 base at J, with 11 bases in the middle. The germline V gene has CDR1 PRHDT and CDR2 FYEKMQ (reference sequence). This CDR3 has 15 residues. This CDR3 reads CASSSRDTSNQPQHF. The CDR3 bases are TGTGCCAGCAGCTCCAGGGACACGAGCAATCAGCCCCAGCATTTT. The full variable domain, completed using reference TRBV13 and TRBJ1-5, is AAGVIQSPRHLIKEKRETATLKCYPIPRHDTVYWYQQGPGQDPQFLISFYEKMQSDKGSIPDRFSAQQFSDYHSELNMSSLELGDSALYFCASSSRDTSNQPQHFGDGTRLSIL.

The chain couples TRBV28 to TRBJ1-2; D ambiguous. The CDR3 contains 14 residues. Germline loops: CDR1 MDHEN, CDR2 SYDVKM. Deletions cut 7 bases from V and 4 bases from J, with 16 bases between. CDR3 loop: CASNEEGIAYGYTF. In nucleotides, the CDR3 is TGTGCCAGCAATGAGGAGGGAATAGCCTATGGCTACACCTTC.

J is TRBJ2-2 and V is TRBV7-2, with D perhaps TRBD2 (5 bases). The CDR3 covers 14 residues. The V end lost 8 bases, the J end lost 0 bases, and 10 bases lay between the germline ends. Germline lookup yields CDR1 SGHTA and CDR2 FQGNSA. CDR3 in amino acids: CASRRGSNTGELFF. Here the CDR3 DNA reads TGTGCCAGCCGTCGGGGTTCGAACACCGGGGAGCTGTTTTTT.

The rearrangement joins TRBV19 to TRBJ1-5; 7 nucleotides align to TRBD1. Germline CDR1 is LNHDA and CDR2 is SQIVND (reference sequence). J lost 6 bases, V lost 9 bases, and 8 bases had no gene match. The CDR3 extends over 13 amino acids. CDR3 DNA sequence: TGTGCCAGCACCGACAGGGAGAGTCAGCCCCAGCATTTT. Its protein is CASTDRESQPQHF. The full variable domain, with the rest looked up from reference TRBV19 and TRBJ1-5, is DGGITQSPKYLFRKEGQNVTLSCEQNLNHDAMYWYRQDPGQGLRLIYYSQIVNDFQKGDIAEGYSVSREKKESFPLTVTSAQKNPTAFYLCASTDRESQPQHFGDGTRLSIL.

The V call is TRBV30, the J call TRBJ1-4; D is unresolved. This CDR3 is built from 12 residues. Trimming cost V 0 bases and J 7 bases, with 6 bases left between them. The V gene's germline CDR1 is GTSNPN and CDR2 SVGIG (reference sequence). The CDR3 is CAWSVTGEKLFF. CDR3 nucleotides: TGTGCCTGGAGTGTGACGGGTGAAAAACTGTTTTTT.

This chain uses TRBV9 with TRBJ2-1; 12 positions match TRBD1. From germline, CDR1 is SGDLS and CDR2 YYNGEE. J was trimmed by 5 bases and V by 0 bases; bases with no gene match: 9. The CDR3 has 18 residues. CDR3 bases: TGTGCCAGCAGCGTAGCTACGGGGACAGGGGGCCAGAACAATGAGCAGTTCTTC. Translating it yields CASSVATGTGGQNNEQFF.

V and J are TRBV9 and TRBJ2-5; tentatively, D is TRBD2 (5 bases). V lost 2 bases and J 2 bases, leaving 16 bases between the germline ends. CDR1 and CDR2 from the germline V gene are SGDLS and YYNGEE. The CDR3 is 16 residues long. CDR3 sequence (DNA): TGTGCCAGCAGCGTTACCCCGGGGTTTGTACAAGAGACCCAGTACTTC. Amino acid sequence: CASSVTPGFVQETQYF.

This rearrangement joins TRBV6-8 to TRBJ2-7; weak D call: TRBD2 (6 bases). Looked up from germline, CDR1 is MNHGY and CDR2 is SAAAGT. The CDR3 spans 22 residues. Deletions cut 2 bases from V and 2 bases from J, with 34 bases between. CDR3 coding DNA: TGTGCCAGCAGTTACGATGCGCCAGGGATAAGGCTTAACGGAGGGATTCCCTACGAGCAGTACTTC. It encodes CASSYDAPGIRLNGGIPYEQYF.

The rearrangement joins TRBV5-6 to TRBJ2-7; weak D call: TRBD2 (5 bases). The CDR3 totals 12 residues. Trimming shortened V by 3 bases and J by 4 bases, and 8 bases separated the two germline ends. The germline CDR1 and CDR2 sequences are SGHDT and YYEEEE. CDR3 bases: TGTGCCAGCAGCTATACTAGTTACGAGCAGTACTTC. Translating it yields CASSYTSYEQYF.

The V gene is TRBV5-1, the J gene TRBJ2-1, with 8 bases lining up with TRBD2. V lost 4 bases, J lost 4 bases, and 10 bases stayed unmatched. The CDR3 spans 16 residues. CDR1 and CDR2 (germline): SGHRS, YFSETQ. As DNA, the CDR3 is TGCGCCAGCAGCCCAGGATCTAGCGGGTCGTACAATGAGCAGTTCTTC. Protein product: CASSPGSSGSYNEQFF.